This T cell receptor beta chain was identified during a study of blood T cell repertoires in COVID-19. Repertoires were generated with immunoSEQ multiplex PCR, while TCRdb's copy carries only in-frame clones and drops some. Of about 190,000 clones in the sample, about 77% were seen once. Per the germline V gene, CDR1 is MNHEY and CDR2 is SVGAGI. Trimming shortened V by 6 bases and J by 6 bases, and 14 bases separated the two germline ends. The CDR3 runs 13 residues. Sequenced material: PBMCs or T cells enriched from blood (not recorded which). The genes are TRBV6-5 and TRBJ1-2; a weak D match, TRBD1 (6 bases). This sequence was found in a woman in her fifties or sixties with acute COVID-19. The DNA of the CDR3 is TGTGCCAGCAGGAGGGACACATCGGATGGCTACACCTTC. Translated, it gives CASRRDTSDGYTF.